The 18 T cell receptor beta chains given below trace back to one sample, sequenced in a study of blood T cells in healthy people across ages. Next came a second PCR, run for about 6 to 12 cycles, which used a sample-barcoded 5' primer along with a J-beta primer mix. Using its own MiXCR run on the 5' RACE reads, TCRdb lists one record per CDR3 protein. The sample gives around 800,000 distinct CDR3 sequences, approximately 59% of which show up once; around 30% is in the top ten. Sequenced sample: blood. The receptors originated from a man aged 25-45 years in good health.

The chain uses TRBV7-2 and TRBJ2-3, with 11 nucleotides matching TRBD2. The junction had 12 bases not matched to a gene; V was cut back by 8 bases and J by 2 bases. The CDR3 covers 17 residues. Germline values: CDR1 SGHTA, CDR2 FQGNSA. The CDR3 protein is CASEHPASGGITDTQYF. In nucleotides, the CDR3 is TGTGCCAGCGAACACCCTGCTAGCGGGGGGATCACAGATACGCAGTATTTT.

The chain recombines TRBV6-2 or TRBV6-3 with TRBJ1-1, with 9 bases that match TRBD1. The germline V gene has CDR1 MNHEY and CDR2 SVGEGT. Trimming took 7 bases from V and 1 from J; bases not matched to a gene: 10. The CDR3 covers 16 residues. The CDR3 loop reads CASKRNRGRENTEAFF. CDR3 nucleotides: TGTGCCAGCAAAAGGAACAGGGGGCGCGAGAACACTGAAGCTTTCTTT.

The chain has TRBV5-1 and TRBJ2-5, with 15 positions matching TRBD2. Trimming at V came to 3 bases and at J to 2 bases, leaving 8 bases not matched to a gene. The CDR3 sequence is 18 residues long. CDR1 SGHRS and CDR2 YFSETQ come from the germline V gene. CDR3 sequence (DNA): TGCGCCAGCAGCTGGGGACTAGCGGGGGGAAACTCACAAGAGACCCAGTACTTC. It specifies CASSWGLAGGNSQETQYF.

The chain carries TRBV5-1 and TRBJ2-2; perhaps TRBD1 as D (6 bases). Germline CDR1 is SGHRS and CDR2 is YFSETQ. The CDR3 covers 16 residues. The V end was cut by 4 bases, the J end by 6 bases, with 19 bases between. CDR3 coding DNA: TGCGCCAGCAGCCATCAGGGGCACCGTCACCCCGGGGAGCTGTTTTTT. Translation: CASSHQGHRHPGELFF.

The rearrangement joins TRBV4-3 to TRBJ2-3; 11 bases are shared with TRBD2. The germline V gene encodes CDR1 LGHNA and CDR2 YSLEER. The V gene end was trimmed by 2 bases and the J gene end by 4 bases; junction bases not matched to a gene: 5. This CDR3 region has 16 residues. CDR3 DNA: TGCGCCAGCAGCCAACTTAGCGGGGGGGCCGCAGATACGCAGTATTTT. This translates into CASSQLSGGAADTQYF.

This clonotype was observed a handful of times. The chain couples TRBV6-5 to TRBJ2-1; 10 positions match TRBD1. The J segment lost 5 bases and the V segment lost 0 bases, leaving 4 bases of the junction unmatched. The CDR3 runs to 16 residues. CDR1 and CDR2 (germline): MNHEY, SVGAGI. The CDR3 region is CASSYSTGGLDNEQFF. The CDR3 nucleotides read TGTGCCAGCAGTTACTCGACAGGGGGCTTGGACAATGAGCAGTTCTTC.

This clonotype was observed a few times. This chain uses TRBV28 with TRBJ1-3, with D possibly matching TRBD1 (5 bases). This CDR3 has 13 residues. V gave up 5 bases and J gave up 4 bases, with 9 bases separating them. The germline V gene encodes CDR1 MDHEN and CDR2 SYDVKM. CDR3: CASSRGKGNTIYF. The CDR3 DNA is TGTGCCAGCAGTCGGGGGAAGGGAAACACCATATATTTT. The whole variable domain, remainder taken from reference TRBV28 and TRBJ1-3, is DVKVTQSSRYLVKRTGEKVFLECVQDMDHENMFWYRQDPGLGLRLIYFSYDVKMKEKGDIPEGYSVSREKKERFSLILESASTNQTSMYLCASSRGKGNTIYFGEGSWLTVV.

J is TRBJ2-1 and V is TRBV2, with D perhaps TRBD2 (6 bases). The CDR3 covers 14 residues. V was shortened by 5 bases and J by 3 bases, with 11 bases between the two germline ends. Germline V gene sequence: CDR1 SNHLY, CDR2 FYNNEI. The CDR3 DNA sequence: TGTGCCAGCAGTATCCACGGGGGCTACAATGAGCAGTTCTTC. It translates to CASSIHGGYNEQFF.

This clonotype occurred a few times. The chain employs TRBV7-2 and TRBJ1-4; tentatively, D is TRBD1 (5 bases). The V gene lost 3 bases and the J gene lost 7 bases, with 15 bases spanning the gap. Germline V gene lookup returns CDR1 SGHTA and CDR2 FQGNSA. The CDR3 sequence is 15 residues long. Written as DNA, the CDR3 is TGTGCCAGCAGCTTGGGACGCAGTCTTAGTGAAAAACTGTTTTTT. Protein sequence: CASSLGRSLSEKLFF.

The chain carries TRBV20-1 and TRBJ2-5, with 7 positions matching TRBD1. V shed 0 bases and J 1 base; nucleotides not matched to a gene: 5. This CDR3 comprises 15 residues. Per germline, CDR1 DFQATT and CDR2 SNEGSKA (reference sequence). Here the CDR3 reads CSAREGGGAQETQYF. The CDR3 DNA reads as TGCAGTGCTAGAGAAGGGGGCGGAGCCCAAGAGACCCAGTACTTC.

DNA for the CDR3: TGTGCCAGCAGATTCCCGCCCGACAGGGGTTACGGCTACACCTTC. Amino acids: CASRFPPDRGYGYTF. V gene TRBV28 combines with J gene TRBJ1-2; TRBD1 matches at 8 bases. The CDR3 is 15 residues long. V shed 6 bases, J shed 8 bases, and the junction held 14 bases outside the gene matches. Germline V gives CDR1 MDHEN, CDR2 SYDVKM.

The chain carries TRBV6-6 and TRBJ2-5; 8 bases line up with TRBD2. V shed 7 bases and J 7 bases; nucleotides not matched to a gene: 11. The CDR3 runs 14 residues. Germline V gene lookup returns CDR1 MNHNY and CDR2 SVGAGI (reference sequence). DNA of the CDR3: TGTGCCAGCACTCCAGCGGGGGAGCGGGGGACCCAGTACTTC. Its protein is CASTPAGERGTQYF.

The chain recombines TRBV5-1 with TRBJ2-7, with 8 bases fitting TRBD2. The CDR3 consists of 14 residues. The V gene end was trimmed by 1 base and the J gene end by 3 bases; junction bases not matched to a gene: 3. Germline V gives CDR1 SGHRS, CDR2 YFSETQ. The CDR3 bases are TGCGCCAGCAGCTTGACGGGGGGGCACTACGAGCAGTACTTC. Its protein product is CASSLTGGHYEQYF.

V gene TRBV4-3 combines with J gene TRBJ2-1; 8 bases are a match to TRBD2. The CDR3 covers 16 residues. Trimming at V came to 0 bases and at J to 7 bases, leaving 8 bases not matched to a gene. The germline gives CDR1 LGHNA, CDR2 YSLEER. CDR3 region: CASSQEIAGIGNEQFF. The CDR3 DNA sequence: TGCGCCAGCAGCCAAGAGATAGCGGGGATTGGGAATGAGCAGTTCTTC.

The rearrangement links TRBV9 to TRBJ2-3; 9 bases fit TRBD2. V was clipped by 3 bases and J by 4 bases; unmatched bases: 0. Looked up from germline, CDR1 is SGDLS and CDR2 is YYNGEE. The CDR3 length is 13 residues. The CDR3 sequence: CASSGTSADTQYF. As DNA, the CDR3 is TGTGCCAGCAGCGGGACTAGCGCAGATACGCAGTATTTT.

This clonotype was seen only a few times. The chain joins TRBV4-3 to TRBJ1-4; 7 bases map to TRBD1. This CDR3 is 15 amino acids long. The germline CDR1 and CDR2 sequences are LGHNA and YSLEER. J was trimmed by 7 bases and V by 1 base; bases with no gene match: 6. As DNA, the CDR3 is TGCGCCAGCAGCCAAGGGGGACAGCGGTCTGAAAAACTGTTTTTT. Translating gives CASSQGGQRSEKLFF.

This chain joins TRBV15 and TRBJ1-1; D is perhaps TRBD1 (6 bases). Germline CDR1 LNHNV, CDR2 YYDKDF (reference sequence). The CDR3 consists of 15 residues. Trimming removed 3 bases from V and 3 bases from J, with 14 bases in between. CDR3 coding DNA: TGTGCCACCAGCAGCGACACAGGGTCCCACACTGAAGCTTTCTTT. It specifies CATSSDTGSHTEAFF.

The chain combines TRBV4-2 with TRBJ2-1, with D tentatively TRBD2 (6 bases). Gene TRBJ2-7 matches the end of the DNA better, so the J call may be wrong. Per the germline V gene, CDR1 is LGHNA and CDR2 is YNFKEQ. The CDR3 is 16 residues long. CDR3 protein: CASSRTGGRLTMEQYF. DNA for the CDR3: TGTGCCAGCAGCCGAACGGGTGGGAGGCTCACGATGGAGCAGTACTTC.